The clone carrying this T cell receptor beta chain was recorded many times. Antigen: not known. Noted time point: newly diagnosed GD, antithyroid drugs for less than 3 months. PBMCs provided the RNA from which the TCR library was made. This CDR3 has 14 residues. From germline, CDR1 is KGHDR and CDR2 SFDVKD. The ends were cut back, 7 bases at V and 3 bases at J, with 13 bases in the middle. This sample was taken from a study of regulatory T cells in long-lasting Graves disease. Study as a whole: Recently diagnosed Graves' patients had received antithyroid drugs for under 3 months. Study results and caveats: Persistent Graves' patients showed less TCR diversity than newly diagnosed patients showed. Persistent disease was associated with favored TRBV28 usage and with favored use of TRBJ1-2 and TRBJ2-5.

Construction of the TCR beta libraries employed iRepertoire HTBI primers in conjunction with Arm-PCR of CDR3 regions. TCRdb fed the multiplex PCR reads into MiXCR, producing one record per CDR3 protein. In the table there are approximately 300,000 distinct CDR3 sequences, over 15% of which are singletons. The TCR originated in a female donor with Graves disease. The sample was peripheral blood mononuclear cells (PBMCs), taken at new diagnosis, from a patient treated with antithyroid drugs. The chain links TRBV24-1 to TRBJ2-3, with TRBD2 as a possible D gene (6 bases). The CDR3 DNA sequence: TGTGCCACCAGCCGACTAGGTGAGACAGATACGCAGTATTTT. Protein product: CATSRLGETDTQYF.